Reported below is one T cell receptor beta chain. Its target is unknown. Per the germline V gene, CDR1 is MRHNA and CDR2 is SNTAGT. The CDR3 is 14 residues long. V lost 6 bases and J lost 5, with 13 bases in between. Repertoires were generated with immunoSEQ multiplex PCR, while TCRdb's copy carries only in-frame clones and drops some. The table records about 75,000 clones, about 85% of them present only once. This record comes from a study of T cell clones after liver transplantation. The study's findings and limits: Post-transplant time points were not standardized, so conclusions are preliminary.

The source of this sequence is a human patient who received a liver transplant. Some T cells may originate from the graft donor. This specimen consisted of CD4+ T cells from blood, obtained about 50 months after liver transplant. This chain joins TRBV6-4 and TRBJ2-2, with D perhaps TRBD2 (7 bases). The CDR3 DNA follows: TGTGCCAGCAGCCCGAGGGGGGGAACCGGGGAGCTGTTTTTT. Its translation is CASSPRGGTGELFF.